Following are 14 T cell receptor beta chains from one sample sequenced in a study of post-analysis software for immune sequencing data. Researchers reported that TCR beta cDNA libraries carried unique molecular identifiers. TCRdb used MiXCR to reprocess the PCR reads, holding one entry per CDR3 protein. The repertoire holds around 150,000 distinct CDR3 sequences, with under 40% as singletons. Sample: blood, taken after autologous hematopoietic stem cell transplantation. The receptors were sampled from a girl aged 10 to 17 with multiple sclerosis.

The chain carries TRBV5-6 and TRBJ2-7; TRBD2 aligns across 8 bases. After removal of 0 bases from V and 7 bases from J, the junction contained 12 bases not matched to a gene. CDR3 length equals 16 residues. Germline assignment: CDR1 SGHDT and CDR2 YYEEEE. CDR3 loop: CASSLEGPAGVGEQYF. The CDR3 DNA sequence: TGTGCCAGCAGCTTGGAGGGTCCAGCGGGAGTAGGGGAGCAGTACTTC. Together with reference TRBV5-6 and TRBJ2-7, the CDR3 gives the full variable domain: DAGVTQSPTHLIKTRGQQVTLRCSPKSGHDTVSWYQQALGQGPQFIFQYYEEEERQRGNFPDRFSGHQFPNYSSELNVNALLLGDSALYLCASSLEGPAGVGEQYFGPGTRLTVT.

This clonotype occurred a few times. The V and J genes are TRBV29-1 and TRBJ1-1; the D gene is possibly TRBD1 (6 bases). The germline V gene has CDR1 SQVTM and CDR2 ANQGSEA. Trimming left V 6 bases short and J 4 bases short, with 18 bases between. The CDR3 runs 14 residues. CDR3: CSVLGPGDGTEAFF. For the CDR3, the DNA is TGCAGCGTCCTGGGGCCAGGGGATGGCACTGAAGCTTTCTTT.

V and J are TRBV29-1 and TRBJ2-1; D unclear. This CDR3 spans 12 amino acids. Germline loops: CDR1 SQVTM, CDR2 ANQGSEA. V was clipped by 4 bases and J by 6 bases, with 10 bases between them. CDR3: CSVVEHRNEQFF. The CDR3 coding sequence is TGCAGCGTTGTCGAACACCGCAATGAGCAGTTCTTC.

The count of this clonotype is one. This chain uses TRBV4-2 with TRBJ2-1; the D call may be TRBD1 or TRBD2 (5 bases each). Germline-derived CDR1 and CDR2 are LGHNA and YNFKEQ. This CDR3 contains 18 residues. V was trimmed by 4 bases and J by 10 bases, leaving 29 bases between them. CDR3 in DNA: TGTGCCAGCAGCCTCAAGGGTGTGGGGGTTACTCCTCGGGGCGAGCAGTTCTTC. This codes for CASSLKGVGVTPRGEQFF.

This rearrangement joins TRBV6-6 to TRBJ1-2, with 9 nucleotides matching TRBD1. Germline V gives CDR1 MNHNY, CDR2 SVGAGI (reference sequence). The CDR3 contains 15 residues. The junction had 9 bases not matched to a gene; V was cut back by 6 bases and J by 4 bases. CDR3 in DNA: TGTGCCAGCAGGACACAGGGGGCGCCCCGCTATGGCTACACCTTC. This encodes CASRTQGAPRYGYTF.

J is TRBJ2-1 and V is TRBV7-6; perhaps TRBD1 as D (5 bases). The length of the CDR3 is 14 residues. CDR1 and CDR2 (germline): SGHVS, FNYEAQ. V was clipped by 5 bases and J by 5 bases, with 13 bases between them. The CDR3 protein is CASSGRQQNNEQFF. In DNA form, the CDR3 reads TGTGCCAGCAGCGGCCGACAGCAAAACAATGAGCAGTTCTTC.

This clonotype was seen many times. The rearrangement links TRBV5-1 to TRBJ1-2, with D perhaps matching TRBD1 (5 bases). Trimming pared 2 bases from V and 5 bases from J, leaving 13 bases between. This CDR3 region has 14 residues. Germline CDR1 and CDR2: SGHRS and YFSETQ. The DNA for the CDR3 is TGCGCCAGCAGCTTAGACGGGGCTGGGTATGGCTACACCTTC. It specifies CASSLDGAGYGYTF.

The chain recombines TRBV28 with TRBJ2-7; 12 nucleotides align to TRBD2. The V gene's germline CDR1 is MDHEN and CDR2 SYDVKM. V dropped 8 bases and J dropped 6; count of bases not matched to a gene: 20. The CDR3 consists of 18 residues. The CDR3 DNA reads as TGTGCCAGCCCTCCGGCTAGCGGGAGGGCCCACACTCCCCTCGAGCAGTACTTC. Translation gives CASPPASGRAHTPLEQYF.

The chain employs TRBV13 and TRBJ1-4; D call uncertain. In germline, CDR1 is PRHDT, CDR2 FYEKMQ (reference sequence). CDR3 size: 14 residues. V was trimmed by 3 bases and J by 5 bases, leaving 10 bases between them. CDR3 nucleotide sequence: TGTGCCAGCAGCTTCCGGGCCGCGAATGAAAAACTGTTTTTT. Translation gives CASSFRAANEKLFF.

This clonotype appeared a few times. The gene calls are TRBV7-2 and TRBJ2-4; D remains unclear. The ends were cut back, 3 bases at V and 2 bases at J, with 8 bases in the middle. The CDR3 has 14 amino acids. Germline V gene sequence: CDR1 SGHTA, CDR2 FQGNSA. Here the CDR3 DNA reads TGTGCCAGCAGCTTTAGTTTCTCCAAAAACATTCAGTACTTC. It is translated as CASSFSFSKNIQYF.

CDR3 amino acids: CASSHPVYPSTDTQYF. The CDR3, as DNA: TGCGCCAGCAGCCACCCCGTTTATCCTAGCACAGATACGCAGTATTTT. The genes are TRBV4-3 and TRBJ2-3; D is undetermined. The CDR3 contains 16 residues. V shed 3 bases and J shed 0 bases, with 13 bases lying between them. The germline V gene encodes CDR1 LGHNA and CDR2 YSLEER.

The V call is TRBV7-9, the J call TRBJ2-1; D is undetermined. CDR1 and CDR2 from the germline V gene are SEHNR and FQNEAQ (reference sequence). The CDR3 has 14 amino acids. Trimming shortened V by 4 bases and J by 6 bases, and 13 bases separated the two germline ends. The CDR3 region has the DNA TGTGCCAGCAGCTCTAGTCTACCCTCCAATGAGCAGTTCTTC. As protein: CASSSSLPSNEQFF.

The rearrangement joins TRBV5-1 to TRBJ2-7, with D maybe TRBD2 (7 bases). The CDR3 consists of 14 residues. V lost 3 bases to trimming and J lost 1 base, with 11 bases between them. Per the germline V gene, CDR1 is SGHRS and CDR2 is YFSETQ. The CDR3 loop reads CASSSKGGSYEQYF. The DNA for the CDR3 is TGCGCCAGCAGCTCAAAGGGGGGGTCCTACGAGCAGTACTTC.

To note about this clonotype: One base away lies a much larger clone, so this may be a sequencing read error. The chain couples TRBV20-1 to TRBJ2-7; 11 nucleotides match TRBD1. The CDR3 loop spans 13 amino acids. Looked up from germline, CDR1 is DFQATT and CDR2 is SNEGSKA (reference sequence). CDR3: CSGQGADLYGQYF. The DNA for the CDR3 is TGCAGCGGACAGGGGGCAGACCTTTACGGGCAGTACTTC.